These T cell receptor beta chains were read from a single sample in a study of cytomegalovirus exposure and HLA in healthy donors. Clones were read by immunoSEQ multiplex PCR, and TCRdb kept only the in-frame ones, dropping some. This sample carries some 170,000 clones, about 87% of them seen once, and the ten largest clones take roughly 1.3%. The sample consisted of PBMCs. The receptors here all came from a woman in her 30s in good health and CMV-seronegative. CDR3s include the opening cysteine and the closing phenylalanine or tryptophan.

>TRBJ2-2|TRBV18|15
CASSSYTGNTGELFF
>TRBJ1-5|TRBV7-2|13
CASSPSSNQPQHF
>TRBJ2-1|TRBV19|16
CASSARQGGTYNEQFF
>TRBJ2-7|TRBV19|14
CASSIGIGGYEQYF
>TRBJ2-1|TRBV27|15
CASSLSNTGQSEQFF
>TRBJ2-2|TRBV18|16
CASSPPGQEGTGELFF
>TRBJ2-1|TRBV6-5|14
CASRRRGGYSEQFF
>TRBJ1-1|TRBV30|14
CAWSVGQGDTEAFF
>TRBJ2-6|TRBV14|14
CASSDYSGANVLTF
>TRBJ1-1|TRBV30|14
CAWSGQSGGTEAFF
>TRBJ2-1|TRBV13|12
CASSPRTNEQFF
>TRBJ1-6|TRBV5-1|14
CASSSGTYNSPLHF
>TRBJ1-6|TRBV19|15
CASRGQALGESPLHF
>TRBJ1-2|TRBV10-3|16
CAISESRGGLRYGYTF
>TRBJ2-7|TRBV27|14
CASSWASDSYEQYF
>TRBJ2-3|TRBV5-1|13
CASSFLDMDTQYF
>TRBJ2-1|TRBV6-5|15
CASSPNGGPKNEQFF
>TRBJ1-2|TRBV5-4|13
CASRTGGQDGYTF
>TRBJ1-6|TRBV5-1|18
CASSLDRGGGTYNSPLHF
>TRBJ2-2|TRBV15|17
CATSSHPSGESTGELFF
>TRBJ1-5|TRBV9|13
CASSVDTNQPQHF
>TRBJ1-1|TRBV27|14
CASSWTVMNTEAFF
>TRBJ2-5|TRBV5-1|14
CASSLGGTQETQYF
>TRBJ2-1|TRBV2|15
CASEPRRQGGDEQFF
>TRBJ1-1|TRBV4-1|14
CASSQFQRDTEAFF
>TRBJ2-7|TRBV6-1|12
CASRGQSHEQYF
>TRBJ1-2|TRBV5-1|17
CASSLAAEGRARYGYTF
>TRBJ1-2|TRBV4-2|19
CASSQEYGGVESRNYGYTF
>TRBJ2-7|TRBV7-9|14
CASSLGLAPYEQYF
>TRBJ1-2|TRBV7-8|15
CASSPGPAGDYGYTF
>TRBJ2-5|TRBV18|17
CASSPTTGGLWQETQYF
>TRBJ2-5|TRBV6-6|13
CASSYGGKETQYF
>TRBJ1-2|TRBV5-1|15
CASKGDGGKNYGYTF
>TRBJ2-7|TRBV5-8|14
CASSLGGGTYEQYF
>TRBJ1-4|TRBV19|15
CASSILGLGVEKLFF
>TRBJ1-1|TRBV5-4|17
CASSLTGLWNKEAEAFF
>TRBJ1-3|TRBV6-4|15
CASSGPWTGGNTIYF
>TRBJ2-4|TRBV5-6|19
CASSLASLAGSLAKNIQYF
>TRBJ2-3|TRBV10-3|12
CAIRRDTDTQYF
>TRBJ1-5|TRBV5-4|14
CASSWAGSNQPQHF
>TRBJ2-3|TRBV30|13
CAWSGQGGDTQYF
>TRBJ1-4|TRBV19|16
CASTDLPTGEREKLFF
>TRBJ1-1|TRBV18|13
CASSLQGWTEAFF
>TRBJ2-5|TRBV5-1|14
CASSLIEGGETQYF
>TRBJ1-4|TRBV29-1|12
CSVPGLHEKLFF
>TRBJ2-5|TRBV25-1|14
CASTSRQPRETQYF
>TRBJ2-3|TRBV2|17
CASSEIGTSGGRDTQYF